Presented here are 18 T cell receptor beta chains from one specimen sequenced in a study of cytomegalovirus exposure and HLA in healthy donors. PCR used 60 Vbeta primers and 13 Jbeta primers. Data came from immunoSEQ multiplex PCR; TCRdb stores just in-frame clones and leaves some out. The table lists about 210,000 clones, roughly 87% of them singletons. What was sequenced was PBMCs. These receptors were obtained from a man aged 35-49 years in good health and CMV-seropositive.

This CDR3 is CASTNLGEVYEQYF. As DNA, the CDR3 is TGTGCCAGCACCAATCTCGGAGAGGTCTACGAGCAGTACTTC. The chain has TRBV6-1 and TRBJ2-7, with no clear D. The germline CDR1 and CDR2 sequences are MNHNS and SASEGT. The CDR3 sequence is 14 residues long. V lost 7 bases to trimming and J lost 3 bases, with 16 bases between them.

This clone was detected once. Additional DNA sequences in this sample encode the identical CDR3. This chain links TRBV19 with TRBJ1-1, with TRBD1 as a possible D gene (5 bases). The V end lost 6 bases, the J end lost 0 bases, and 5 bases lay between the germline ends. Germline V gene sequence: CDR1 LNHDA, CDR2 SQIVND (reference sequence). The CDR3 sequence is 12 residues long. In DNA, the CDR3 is TGTGCCAGTAGGACAGTGAACACTGAAGCTTTCTTT. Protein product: CASRTVNTEAFF.

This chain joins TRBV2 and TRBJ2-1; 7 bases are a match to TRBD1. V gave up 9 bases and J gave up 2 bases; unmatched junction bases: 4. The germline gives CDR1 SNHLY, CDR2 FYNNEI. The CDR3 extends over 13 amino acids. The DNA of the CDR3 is TGTGCCAGTTCCGGACAGGCCTACAATGAGCAGTTCTTC. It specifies CASSGQAYNEQFF.

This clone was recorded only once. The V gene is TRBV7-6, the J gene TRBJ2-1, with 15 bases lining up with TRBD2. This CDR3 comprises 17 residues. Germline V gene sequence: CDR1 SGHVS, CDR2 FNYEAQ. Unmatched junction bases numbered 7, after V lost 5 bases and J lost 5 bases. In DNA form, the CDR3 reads TGTGCCAGCAGCCCCAGGACTAGCGGGAGGGGTAACAATGAGCAGTTCTTC. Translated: CASSPRTSGRGNNEQFF.

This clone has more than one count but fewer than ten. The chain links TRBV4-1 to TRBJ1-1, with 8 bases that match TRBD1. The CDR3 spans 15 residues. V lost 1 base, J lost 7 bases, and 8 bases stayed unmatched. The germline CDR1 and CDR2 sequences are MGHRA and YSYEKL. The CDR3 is CASSQVYQGADEAFF. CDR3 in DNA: TGCGCCAGCAGCCAAGTGTATCAGGGGGCTGATGAAGCTTTCTTT.

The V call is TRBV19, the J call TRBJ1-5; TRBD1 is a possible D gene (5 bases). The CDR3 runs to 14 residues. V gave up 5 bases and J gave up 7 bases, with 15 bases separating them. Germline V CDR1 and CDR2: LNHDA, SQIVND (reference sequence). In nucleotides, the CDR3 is TGTGCCAGTAGTCTGACAGTAGCGGGGCAGCCCCAGCATTTT. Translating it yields CASSLTVAGQPQHF. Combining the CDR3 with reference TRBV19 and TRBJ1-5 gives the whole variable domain DGGITQSPKYLFRKEGQNVTLSCEQNLNHDAMYWYRQDPGQGLRLIYYSQIVNDFQKGDIAEGYSVSREKKESFPLTVTSAQKNPTAFYLCASSLTVAGQPQHFGDGTRLSIL.

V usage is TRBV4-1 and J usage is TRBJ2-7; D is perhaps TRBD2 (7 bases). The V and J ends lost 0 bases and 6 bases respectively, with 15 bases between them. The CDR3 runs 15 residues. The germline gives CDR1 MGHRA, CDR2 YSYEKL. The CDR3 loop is CASSQDQGGGTEQYV. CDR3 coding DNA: TGCGCCAGCAGCCAAGATCAAGGGGGGGGAACCGAGCAGTACGTC.

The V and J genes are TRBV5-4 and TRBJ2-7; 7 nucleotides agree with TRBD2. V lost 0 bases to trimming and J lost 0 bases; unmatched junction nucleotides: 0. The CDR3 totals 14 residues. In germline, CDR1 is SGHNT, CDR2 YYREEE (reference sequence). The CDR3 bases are TGTGCCAGCAGCTTGGGCGGGAGCTCCTACGAGCAGTACTTC. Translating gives CASSLGGSSYEQYF.

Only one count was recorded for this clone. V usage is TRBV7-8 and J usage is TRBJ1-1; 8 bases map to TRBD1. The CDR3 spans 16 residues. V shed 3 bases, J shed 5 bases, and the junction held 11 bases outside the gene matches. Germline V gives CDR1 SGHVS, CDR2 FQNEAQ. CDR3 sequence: CASSLDPRGLRTEAFF. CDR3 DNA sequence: TGTGCCAGCAGCTTGGACCCCAGGGGGCTTCGGACTGAAGCTTTCTTT.

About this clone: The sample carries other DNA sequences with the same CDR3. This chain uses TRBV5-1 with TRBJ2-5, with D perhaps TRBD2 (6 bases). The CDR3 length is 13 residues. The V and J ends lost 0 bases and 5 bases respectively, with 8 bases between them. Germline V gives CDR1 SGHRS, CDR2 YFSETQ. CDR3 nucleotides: TGCGCCAGCAGCTTGGTTGGGGGGGAGACCCAGTACTTC. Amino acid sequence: CASSLVGGETQYF.

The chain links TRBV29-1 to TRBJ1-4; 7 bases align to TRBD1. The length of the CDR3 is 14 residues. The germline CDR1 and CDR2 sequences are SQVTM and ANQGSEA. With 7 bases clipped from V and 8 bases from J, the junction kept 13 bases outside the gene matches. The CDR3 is CSANGQDGGEKLFF. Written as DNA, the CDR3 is TGCAGCGCCAATGGACAGGACGGCGGAGAAAAACTGTTTTTT.

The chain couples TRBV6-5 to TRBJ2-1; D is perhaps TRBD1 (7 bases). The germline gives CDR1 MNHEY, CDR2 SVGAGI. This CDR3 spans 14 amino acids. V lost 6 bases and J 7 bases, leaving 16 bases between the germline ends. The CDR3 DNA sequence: TGTGCCAGCAGGGGAACAGGGGCGGGGAATGAGCAGTTCTTC. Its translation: CASRGTGAGNEQFF.

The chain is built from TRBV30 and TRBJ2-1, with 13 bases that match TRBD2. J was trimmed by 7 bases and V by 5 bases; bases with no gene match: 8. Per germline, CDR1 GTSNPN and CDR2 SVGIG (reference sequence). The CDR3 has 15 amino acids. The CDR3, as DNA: TGTGCCTGGGCCCCGGGACTAGCGGGGAATAATGAGCAGTTCTTC. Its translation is CAWAPGLAGNNEQFF.

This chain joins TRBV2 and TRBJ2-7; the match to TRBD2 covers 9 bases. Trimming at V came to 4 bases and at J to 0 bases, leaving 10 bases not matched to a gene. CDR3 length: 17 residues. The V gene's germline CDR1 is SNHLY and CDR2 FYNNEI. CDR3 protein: CASSAASGDPSSYEQYV. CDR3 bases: TGTGCCAGCAGTGCCGCTAGCGGGGATCCCAGCTCCTACGAGCAGTACGTC.

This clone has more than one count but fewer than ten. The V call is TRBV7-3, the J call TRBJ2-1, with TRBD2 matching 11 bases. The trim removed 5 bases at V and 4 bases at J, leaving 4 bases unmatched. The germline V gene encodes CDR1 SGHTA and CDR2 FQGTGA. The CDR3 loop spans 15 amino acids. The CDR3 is CASSPGLADYNEQFF. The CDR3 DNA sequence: TGTGCCAGCAGCCCGGGACTAGCGGATTACAATGAGCAGTTCTTC.

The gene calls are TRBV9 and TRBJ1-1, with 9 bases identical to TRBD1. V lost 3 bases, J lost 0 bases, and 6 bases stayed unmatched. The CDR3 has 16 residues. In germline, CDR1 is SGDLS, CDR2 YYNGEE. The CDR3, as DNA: TGTGCCAGCAGCGCGGGACAGGGCGTAATGAACACTGAAGCTTTCTTT. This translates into CASSAGQGVMNTEAFF.

CDR3 DNA: TGCGCCAGCAGTGATGGTTCAGAATTGAACACTGAAGCTTTCTTT. Residues: CASSDGSELNTEAFF. The chain combines TRBV10-2 with TRBJ1-1; D ambiguous. CDR1 and CDR2 (germline): WSHSY, SAAADI. V shed 3 bases and J shed 0 bases, with 11 bases lying between them. This CDR3 is built from 15 residues.

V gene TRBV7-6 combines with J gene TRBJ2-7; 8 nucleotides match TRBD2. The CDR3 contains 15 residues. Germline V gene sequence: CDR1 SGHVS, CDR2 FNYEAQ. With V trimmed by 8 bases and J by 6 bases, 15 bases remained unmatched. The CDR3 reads CASSPGPGGPGEQYF. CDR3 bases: TGTGCCAGCTCTCCCGGACCGGGAGGGCCGGGCGAGCAGTACTTC.